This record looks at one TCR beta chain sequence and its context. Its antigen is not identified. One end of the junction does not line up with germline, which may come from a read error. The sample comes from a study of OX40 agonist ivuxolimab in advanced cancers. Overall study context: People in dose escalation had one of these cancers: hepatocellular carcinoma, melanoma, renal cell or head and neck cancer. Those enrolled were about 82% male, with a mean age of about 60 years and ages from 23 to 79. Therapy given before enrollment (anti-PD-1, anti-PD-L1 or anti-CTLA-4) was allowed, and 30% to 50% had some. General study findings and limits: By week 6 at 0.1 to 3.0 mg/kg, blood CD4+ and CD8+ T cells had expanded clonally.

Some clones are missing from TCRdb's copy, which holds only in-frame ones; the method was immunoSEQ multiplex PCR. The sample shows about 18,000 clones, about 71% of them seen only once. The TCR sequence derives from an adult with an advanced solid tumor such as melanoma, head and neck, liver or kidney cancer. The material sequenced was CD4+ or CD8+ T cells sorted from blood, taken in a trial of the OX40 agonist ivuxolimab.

The CDR3 region is CASSLGYEQYF. CDR3 nucleotide sequence: TGTGCCAGCAGCTTGGGGTACGAGCAGTACTTC. This chain links TRBV5-3 with TRBJ2-7; D gene ambiguous. TRBV5-3 has ORF status, its function being uncertain. This CDR3 is 11 amino acids long.